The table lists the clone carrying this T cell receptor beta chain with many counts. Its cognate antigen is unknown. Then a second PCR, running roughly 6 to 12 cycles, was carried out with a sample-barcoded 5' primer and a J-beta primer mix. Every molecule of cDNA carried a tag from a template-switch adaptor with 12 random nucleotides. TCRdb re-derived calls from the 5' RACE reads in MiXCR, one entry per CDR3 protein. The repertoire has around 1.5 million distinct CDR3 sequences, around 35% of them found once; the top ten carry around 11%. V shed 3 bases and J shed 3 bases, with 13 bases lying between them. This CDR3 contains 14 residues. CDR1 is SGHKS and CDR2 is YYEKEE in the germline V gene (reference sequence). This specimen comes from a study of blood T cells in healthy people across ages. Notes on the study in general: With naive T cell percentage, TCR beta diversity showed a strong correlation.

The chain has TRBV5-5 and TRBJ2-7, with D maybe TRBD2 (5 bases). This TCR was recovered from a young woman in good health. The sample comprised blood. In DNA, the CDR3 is TGTGCCAGCAGCTACTCGAACGGGATCTACGAGCAGTACTTC. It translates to CASSYSNGIYEQYF.